This T cell receptor (beta chain) was recorded in a study of cytomegalovirus exposure and HLA in healthy donors. The wider study: Roughly 80 million unique TCRs from HLA-typed donors made up an early data release. Study outcomes and limitations: With further analysis later on, most CMV-associated TCR beta chains appeared HLA-restricted.

This PCR relied on a set of 60 Vbeta primers and 13 Jbeta primers. TCRdb keeps only in-frame clones here, not all; method: immunoSEQ multiplex PCR. This sample yields under 150,000 clones, of which around 75% are seen a single time; approximately 4.2% belongs to the top ten. On this clone itself: The target antigen is unknown.

V gave up 4 bases and J gave up 4 bases; unmatched junction bases: 3. There are 13 residues in the CDR3. Germline CDR1 SGHRS, CDR2 YFSETQ. The chain couples TRBV5-1 to TRBJ1-1; 8 bases are shared with TRBD1. The clonotype originates from a man in his 60s in good health and CMV-seronegative. Specimen: PBMCs. The CDR3 loop reads CASSPGTGTEAFF. CDR3 DNA sequence: TGCGCCAGCAGCCCAGGGACAGGCACTGAAGCTTTCTTT.